The 2 T cell receptor beta chains below were found in one sample sequenced in a study of Graves' ophthalmopathy and Graves' hyperthyroidism. RNA transcripts provided the template for amplifying TCR beta CDR3 regions. First-round RT-PCR with HTBI primers preceded a second-round multiplex PCR. MiXCR was run by TCRdb on the multiplex PCR reads, yielding one entry per CDR3 protein. Here the sample spans a few hundred thousand distinct CDR3 sequences, roughly 21% being singletons. Sequenced material: peripheral blood. The source is a woman aged 45-65 years with Graves' ophthalmopathy.

This clonotype was detected many times. This rearrangement joins TRBV20-1 to TRBJ2-5; tentatively, D is TRBD2 (5 bases). Trimming took off 3 bases at V and 1 base at J, with 15 bases between the two ends. This CDR3 has 15 residues. Germline CDR1 and CDR2: DFQATT and SNEGSKA (reference sequence). CDR3 sequence reads: CSARGDTAFQETQYF. The CDR3, as DNA: TGCAGTGCTAGGGGAGACACTGCCTTCCAAGAGACCCAGTACTTC.

Comments on this clonotype: Lacking the conserved final phenylalanine or tryptophan, this CDR3 likely reflects a read error. This sequence joins TRBV25-1 and TRBJ2-5; D is ambiguous. The length of the CDR3 is 14 residues. The V and J ends lost 1 base and 5 bases respectively, with 11 bases between them. CDR1 is MGHDK and CDR2 is SYGVNS in the germline V gene. The CDR3 sequence: CASSESSPAETQYL. In DNA form, the CDR3 reads TGTGCCAGCAGTGAATCCTCTCCCGCCGAGACCCAGTACCTC.